The table lists the clone carrying this TCR beta chain with many counts. Per the germline V gene, CDR1 is MNHEY and CDR2 is SVGAGI. The CDR3 contains 17 residues. The V gene lost 1 base and the J gene lost 8 bases, with 18 bases spanning the gap. TCRbeta libraries were built with three rounds of nested PCR, modified from ARM-PCR. TCRdb reprocessed the multiplex PCR reads via MiXCR and lists one record per CDR3 protein. The sample comprises 85,000 to 100,000 distinct CDR3 sequences, about 72% of which are singletons, and 15% to 20% rests with the top ten. The data were obtained in a study of tumor and adjacent non-tumor tissue in lung cancer. The template was RNA from unsorted bulk tissue.

Sequencing was done on a sample of lung tumor tissue. This sequence was found in a man aged 60-69 years with non-small cell lung cancer. J is TRBJ1-6 and V is TRBV6-5; D not resolved. The CDR3 spells CASSYFSNPIHHSPLHF. The CDR3 region has the DNA TGTGCCAGCAGTTACTTTTCCAATCCTATTCATCATTCACCCCTCCACTTT.